The source of this T cell receptor (beta chain) is a study of T cell changes during pregnancy in multiple sclerosis. V gave up 3 bases and J gave up 2 bases, with 20 bases separating them. CDR1 and CDR2 from the germline V gene are LNHNV and YYDKDF (reference sequence). This CDR3 is built from 17 residues. Some clones are missing from TCRdb's copy, which holds only in-frame ones; the method was immunoSEQ multiplex PCR. The data show 40,000 to 60,000 clones, 85% to 95% seen once. This clone was counted between two and nine times. The sample here was CD4+ T cells from peripheral blood mononuclear cells, taken in the third trimester of pregnancy. This rearrangement joins TRBV15 to TRBJ2-7, with D perhaps TRBD1 (6 bases). This clonotype was sampled from a female donor with multiple sclerosis, enrolled in a pregnancy study. Here the CDR3 DNA reads TGTGCCACCAGCAGTAGGAAGGGGGAGACAGTTACCTACGAGCAGTACTTC. Amino acids: CATSSRKGETVTYEQYF.